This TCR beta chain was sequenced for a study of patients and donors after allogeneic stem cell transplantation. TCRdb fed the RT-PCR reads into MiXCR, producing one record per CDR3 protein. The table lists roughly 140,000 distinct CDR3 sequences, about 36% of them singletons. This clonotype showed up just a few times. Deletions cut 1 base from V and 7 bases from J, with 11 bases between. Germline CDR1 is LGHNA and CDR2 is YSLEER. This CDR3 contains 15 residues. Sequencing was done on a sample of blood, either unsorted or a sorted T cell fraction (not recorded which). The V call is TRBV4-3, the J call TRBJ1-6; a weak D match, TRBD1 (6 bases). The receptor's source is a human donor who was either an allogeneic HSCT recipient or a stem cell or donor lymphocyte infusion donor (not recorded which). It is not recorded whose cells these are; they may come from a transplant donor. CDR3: CASSQAGTRNSPLHF. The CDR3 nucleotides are TGCGCCAGCAGCCAAGCCGGGACACGGAATTCACCCCTCCACTTT.